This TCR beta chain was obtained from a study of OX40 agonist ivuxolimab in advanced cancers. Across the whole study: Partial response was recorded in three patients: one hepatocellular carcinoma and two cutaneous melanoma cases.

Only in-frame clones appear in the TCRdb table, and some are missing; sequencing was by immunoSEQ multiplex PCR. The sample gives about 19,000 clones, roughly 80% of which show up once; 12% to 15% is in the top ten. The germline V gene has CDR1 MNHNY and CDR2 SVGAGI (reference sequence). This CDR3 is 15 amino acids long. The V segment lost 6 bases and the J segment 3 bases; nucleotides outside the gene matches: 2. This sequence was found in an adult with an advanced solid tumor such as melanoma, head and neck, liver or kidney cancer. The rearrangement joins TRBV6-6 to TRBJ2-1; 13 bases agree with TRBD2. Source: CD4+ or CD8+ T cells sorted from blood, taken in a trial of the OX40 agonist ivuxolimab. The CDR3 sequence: CASSRTSGGYNEQFF. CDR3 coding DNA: TGTGCCAGCAGCCGGACTAGCGGGGGCTACAATGAGCAGTTCTTC.